This is a list of T cell receptor beta chains from one sample in a study of blood T cell repertoires in COVID-19. Here immunoSEQ multiplex PCR was the method, and the copy in TCRdb shows in-frame clones only, minus some. The table lists over 250,000 clones, roughly 89% of them singletons. The sample comprised peripheral blood. These receptors were obtained from a man aged 45 to 65 with acute or convalescent COVID-19. Each CDR3 is given with its conserved first and last residue. A D gene is named only where the DNA matches it firmly. Some rows mark clone size as missing; the rest say once, few, many or name a class of expanded clone.

TRBD2	TRBV5-1	.	TRBJ2-1	CASSLVSGGSNEQFF	TGCGCCAGCAGCTTGGTTAGCGGGGGGTCCAATGAGCAGTTCTTC
.	TRBV7-9	.	TRBJ1-1	CASSSSGGGGVAEAFF	TGTGCCAGCAGCTCCTCCGGGGGTGGGGGTGTGGCTGAAGCTTTCTTT
TRBD2	TRBV18	.	TRBJ2-4	CASSRGGSNIQYF	TGTGCCAGCTCACGGGGGGGTTCCAACATTCAGTACTTC
.	TRBV19	.	TRBJ1-1	CASSTDPRSTEAFF	TGTGCCAGTAGTACCGACCCCCGGAGCACTGAAGCTTTCTTT
TRBD1	TRBV10-2	.	TRBJ2-7	CASTFGQGRFGTYEQYF	TGCGCCAGCACCTTCGGACAGGGCCGGTTCGGGACCTACGAGCAGTACTTC
TRBD1	TRBV5-6	.	TRBJ1-6	CASSKDRKNSPLHF	TGTGCCAGCAGCAAGGACAGGAAAAATTCACCCCTCCACTTT
.	TRBV20-1	.	TRBJ2-5	CSPWGLETQYF	TGCAGCCCTTGGGGGCTCGAGACCCAGTACTTC
TRBD1	TRBV29-1	.	TRBJ2-5	CSAGTGTRETQYF	TGCAGCGCCGGGACAGGGACACGGGAGACCCAGTACTTC
.	TRBV30	.	TRBJ2-3	CAWSVGLAADTQYF	TGTGCCTGGAGTGTAGGGCTAGCAGCAGATACGCAGTATTTT
TRBD1	TRBV11-1	.	TRBJ1-5	CASSLDRDQPQHF	TGTGCCAGCAGCCTCGACAGGGATCAGCCCCAGCATTTT
TRBD1	TRBV4-1	.	TRBJ1-2	CASSPSGQDRYGYTF	TGCGCCAGCAGCCCGTCTGGACAGGACCGCTATGGCTACACCTTC
TRBD2	TRBV11-1	.	TRBJ2-5	CASSLGTSWETQYF	TGTGCCAGCAGCTTAGGGACTAGTTGGGAGACCCAGTACTTC
.	TRBV11-3	.	TRBJ2-1	CASSSGEALADGEQFF	TGTGCCAGCAGTTCTGGGGAGGCTCTTGCCGACGGTGAGCAGTTCTTC
TRBD1	TRBV6-6	.	TRBJ1-4	CAVTDRGRNEKLFF	TGTGCCGTAACTGACAGGGGGCGAAATGAAAAACTGTTTTTT
.	TRBV7-8	.	TRBJ1-4	CASSWIAATNEKLFF	TGTGCCAGCAGCTGGATCGCGGCAACTAATGAAAAACTGTTTTTT
.	TRBV6-5	.	TRBJ2-7	CASSYNSRGVYEQYF	TGTGCCAGCAGTTACAATTCCAGGGGGGTCTACGAGCAGTACTTC
.	TRBV19	.	TRBJ1-5	CASSSQGSNQPQHF	TGTGCCAGTAGTTCCCAGGGGAGCAATCAGCCCCAGCATTTT
TRBD1	TRBV30	few	TRBJ1-2	CAWDPTGGSGYTF	TGTGCCTGGGACCCCACAGGGGGAAGTGGCTACACCTTC
.	TRBV7-8	.	TRBJ1-5	CASSLDRGPQHF	TGTGCCAGCAGCTTAGACCGGGGGCCCCAGCATTTT
TRBD1	TRBV5-1	.	TRBJ1-2	CASSPGQGPTLGGYTF	TGCGCCAGCAGTCCCGGACAGGGGCCTACCCTTGGTGGCTACACCTTC
.	TRBV7-9	.	TRBJ1-2	CASSPRGHSHYGYTF	TGTGCCAGCAGCCCCCGGGGACACAGCCACTATGGCTACACCTTC
TRBD1	TRBV6-5	.	TRBJ2-7	CASSELGQGAREQYF	TGTGCCAGCAGCGAGTTAGGACAGGGGGCGCGGGAGCAGTACTTC
TRBD1	TRBV3-1/TRBV3-2	.	TRBJ1-2	CASSPDRSNYGYTF	TGTGCCAGCAGCCCGGACAGGAGTAACTATGGCTACACCTTC
TRBD2	TRBV9	.	TRBJ2-1	CASGGLAPYNEQFF	TGTGCCAGCGGGGGACTAGCCCCTTACAATGAGCAGTTCTTC
.	TRBV5-4	.	TRBJ1-1	CASSREGGLAAYAEAFF	TGTGCCAGCAGCCGTGAAGGAGGGCTTGCTGCATACGCTGAAGCTTTCTTT
TRBD1	TRBV5-4	.	TRBJ2-7	CASSSRGNYEQYF	TGTGCCAGCAGCTCCAGGGGGAACTACGAGCAGTACTTC
TRBD1	TRBV6-5	.	TRBJ1-5	CASRGQGFDQPQHF	TGTGCCAGTAGGGGACAGGGTTTCGATCAGCCCCAGCATTTT
.	TRBV11-2	.	TRBJ1-1	CASSLVPGKRTEAFF	TGTGCCAGCAGCTTAGTTCCAGGGAAGAGGACTGAAGCTTTCTTT
.	TRBV6-5	.	TRBJ2-7	CASSYPRTPSGYEQYF	TGTGCCAGCAGTTACCCTCGGACACCTTCGGGCTACGAGCAGTACTTC
.	TRBV7-9	.	TRBJ1-4	CASTDHEATNEKLFF	TGTGCCAGCACCGATCATGAGGCAACGAATGAAAAACTGTTTTTT
.	TRBV7-9	.	TRBJ2-7	CASGLMGGQGEQYF	TGTGCCAGCGGCTTAATGGGGGGTCAGGGCGAGCAGTACTTC
TRBD1	TRBV5-1	.	TRBJ1-2	CASSLEGQDYGYTF	TGCGCCAGCAGCTTGGAGGGACAGGACTATGGCTACACCTTC
TRBD1	TRBV5-1	.	TRBJ1-2	CASSLDRGGGYTF	TGCGCCAGCAGCTTGGACAGGGGCGGTGGCTACACCTTC
.	TRBV6-5	.	TRBJ2-2	CASRYYRGTGELFF	TGTGCCAGCCGCTATTATCGAGGCACCGGGGAGCTGTTTTTT
.	TRBV19	once	TRBJ2-7	CASSKGGSYEQYF	TGTGCCAGTAGTAAAGGAGGCTCCTACGAGCAGTACTTC
.	TRBV30	.	TRBJ2-7	CAWSLAVPSEQYF	TGTGCCTGGAGTTTGGCTGTCCCCTCCGAGCAGTACTTC
.	TRBV6-1	.	TRBJ2-1	CASSEGWSFYNEQFF	TGTGCCAGCAGTGAAGGGTGGAGTTTTTACAATGAGCAGTTCTTC
.	TRBV25-1	.	TRBJ1-2	CASMGRPSYGYTF	TGTGCCAGCATGGGCAGACCCTCCTATGGCTACACCTTC
TRBD1	TRBV19	.	TRBJ2-7	CASSIPDRGDSYEQYF	TGTGCCAGTAGTATACCGGACAGGGGAGACTCCTACGAGCAGTACTTC
.	TRBV5-1	.	TRBJ1-2	CASSPPGTNYGYTF	TGCGCCAGCAGCCCGCCAGGGACTAACTATGGCTACACCTTC
.	TRBV28	.	TRBJ1-4	CASSWRVEKLFF	TGTGCCAGCAGTTGGAGGGTGGAAAAACTGTTTTTT
.	TRBV27	.	TRBJ1-1	CASSLRGGGTEAFF	TGTGCCAGCAGTTTAAGGGGGGGTGGCACTGAAGCTTTCTTT
.	TRBV5-1	.	TRBJ2-7	CASSPQGEYEQYF	TGCGCCAGCAGCCCACAGGGCGAATACGAGCAGTACTTC
TRBD1	TRBV12-3/TRBV12-4	.	TRBJ2-7	CASSLGQIIEQYF	TGTGCCAGCAGCCTGGGACAGATTATCGAGCAGTACTTC
TRBD2	TRBV6-5	.	TRBJ2-2	CASLRSGGAGELFF	TGTGCCAGCTTAAGGAGCGGGGGGGCCGGGGAGCTGTTTTTT
.	TRBV15	.	TRBJ2-7	CATSKLSGSYEQYF	TGTGCCACCAGCAAACTATCCGGGAGCTACGAGCAGTACTTC
TRBD2	TRBV7-9	.	TRBJ2-1	CASSPAAAGAYNEQFF	TGTGCCAGCAGCCCCGCTGCTGCGGGGGCCTACAATGAGCAGTTCTTC
.	TRBV30	many	TRBJ2-3	CAWNTGSTDTQYF	TGTGCCTGGAATACAGGGAGCACAGATACGCAGTATTTT
.	TRBV27	medium-sized	TRBJ2-1	CASSRGDRSYNEQFF	TGTGCCAGCAGTCGCGGGGACCGCTCCTACAATGAGCAGTTCTTC
TRBD1	TRBV27	.	TRBJ1-1	CASSLWGQGRSWNTEAFF	TGTGCCAGCAGTTTATGGGGACAGGGTCGGTCTTGGAACACTGAAGCTTTCTTT